This T cell receptor (beta chain) was captured in a study of blood T cell repertoires in COVID-19. Study as a whole: Some COVID-19 samples were acute and others convalescent; all came from the United States, Italy and Spain.

Clones were sequenced by immunoSEQ multiplex PCR, and TCRdb holds only the in-frame ones, with some missing. The sample contains around 55,000 clones, around 83% of which appear only once. The sample consisted of peripheral blood. This TCR was sampled from a human donor in a cohort sampled during active or convalescent COVID-19.

The chain's CDR3 is CASTGGGSTDTQYF. CDR3 in DNA: TGTGCCAGCACGGGGGGAGGGAGCACAGATACGCAGTATTTT. The rearrangement uses TRBV7-9 and TRBJ2-3; 7 nucleotides align to TRBD2. CDR1 is SEHNR and CDR2 is FQNEAQ in the germline V gene (reference sequence). The length of the CDR3 is 14 residues. J gave up 0 bases and V 7 bases, and 4 bases lay outside the gene matches.